The 8 T cell receptor beta chains reported below all come from one sample, sequenced in a study of blood T cell repertoires in COVID-19. TCRdb's table, derived via immunoSEQ multiplex PCR, lists solely in-frame clones and lacks some. Found here are fewer than 130,000 clones, around 82% of them singletons; the top ten hold approximately 15%. Sequencing input: peripheral blood. These receptors were taken from a woman in her fifties or sixties with acute or convalescent COVID-19.

The chain recombines TRBV30 with TRBJ2-5; possible D gene TRBD2, 5 bases. Per the germline V gene, CDR1 is GTSNPN and CDR2 is SVGIG (reference sequence). This CDR3 is built from 15 residues. V shed 3 bases and J shed 0 bases, with 14 bases lying between them. The CDR3 loop reads CAWSAPWEYQETQYF. CDR3 coding DNA: TGTGCCTGGAGCGCACCGTGGGAGTACCAAGAGACCCAGTACTTC.

This sequence joins TRBV7-2 and TRBJ2-1; 10 bases agree with TRBD2. This CDR3 spans 15 amino acids. Germline V gene lookup returns CDR1 SGHTA and CDR2 FQGNSA. After removal of 2 bases from V and 4 bases from J, the junction contained 2 bases not matched to a gene. The CDR3 DNA reads TGTGCCAGCAGCTTATATAGCGGGGGGTACAATGAGCAGTTCTTC. Its protein product is CASSLYSGGYNEQFF.

V and J are TRBV19 and TRBJ1-2; D not certain. CDR3 length: 14 residues. V was clipped by 3 bases and J by 2 bases, with 10 bases between them. Germline lookup yields CDR1 LNHDA and CDR2 SQIVND (reference sequence). CDR3: CASSMRHQNYGYTF. As DNA, the CDR3 is TGTGCCAGTAGTATGAGACACCAGAACTATGGCTACACCTTC. The full variable domain, completed using reference TRBV19 and TRBJ1-2, is DGGITQSPKYLFRKEGQNVTLSCEQNLNHDAMYWYRQDPGQGLRLIYYSQIVNDFQKGDIAEGYSVSREKKESFPLTVTSAQKNPTAFYLCASSMRHQNYGYTFGSGTRLTVV.

CDR3 in DNA: TGTGCCAGCTGTCCACTCCGGGACAGGGGAATTAAAGCTTTCTTT. Translated: CASCPLRDRGIKAFF. This chain links TRBV28 with TRBJ1-1, with TRBD1 matching over 10 bases. The CDR3 loop spans 15 amino acids. Trimming took 8 bases from V and 9 from J; bases not matched to a gene: 15. Per germline, CDR1 MDHEN and CDR2 SYDVKM.

V gene TRBV29-1 combines with J gene TRBJ2-5; 12 nucleotides agree with TRBD1. The CDR3 loop spans 15 amino acids. Germline trimming cut 0 bases from V and 5 bases from J; bases unmatched to any gene: 4. Germline V CDR1 and CDR2: SQVTM, ANQGSEA. CDR3 coding DNA: TGCAGCGTTGAAGATGGGACAGGGGGCGCGGAGACCCAGTACTTC. Translated: CSVEDGTGGAETQYF.

This chain links TRBV7-6 with TRBJ2-5, with a possible D match to TRBD1 (5 bases). V gave up 5 bases and J gave up 0 bases, with 13 bases separating them. Per germline, CDR1 SGHVS and CDR2 FNYEAQ. There are 15 residues in the CDR3. CDR3 sequence (DNA): TGTGCCAGCAGCCCCAAGACAGAGAACCAAGAGACCCAGTACTTC. Protein product: CASSPKTENQETQYF.

The chain employs TRBV5-4 and TRBJ1-4, with 8 bases identical to TRBD1. CDR1 SGHNT and CDR2 YYREEE come from the germline V gene (reference sequence). The CDR3 runs 17 residues. V trimming: 4 bases; J trimming: 7 bases; junction bases outside the gene matches: 15. CDR3 in amino acids: CASSRGQGGLVTEKLFF. CDR3 DNA: TGTGCCAGCAGCCGAGGACAGGGTGGGTTGGTTACTGAAAAACTGTTTTTT.

V and J are TRBV7-2 and TRBJ2-2; 7 nucleotides line up with TRBD1. Per germline, CDR1 SGHTA and CDR2 FQGNSA. The CDR3 is 15 amino acids. V shed 4 bases and J 1 base; nucleotides not matched to a gene: 3. CDR3 nucleotides: TGTGCCAGCAGCTCAGGGGGACAGAACACCGGGGAGCTGTTTTTT. Translation gives CASSSGGQNTGELFF.